This is a list of T cell receptor beta chains from one sample in a study of metastatic and nonmetastatic thyroid tumors. TCRdb ran MiXCR on the PCR reads. The table records about 21,000 clones, under 30% of them present only once. Input material: tumor tissue. These receptors originate from a male donor with papillary thyroid cancer or a benign thyroid nodule (not recorded which). Some clones in this sample may be carry-over from other donors' samples. Each CDR3 is given with its conserved first and last residue. Fields, in order: J gene, V gene, clone size, D gene, CDR3 protein, CDR3 DNA. The D gene is left open where the match is weak. Size tells how often a clone was seen (once, few, many) or the class of an expanded clone, and some rows leave it out.

>TRBJ2-1|TRBV5-1|few|-
CASSLEATSSYNEQFF
TGCGCCAGCAGCTTGGAAGCGACTAGTTCCTACAATGAGCAGTTCTTC
>TRBJ1-6|TRBV30|-|-
CAWDNNSPLHF
TGTGCCTGGGATAATAATTCACCCCTCCACTTT
>TRBJ2-7|TRBV2|few|-
CASTPLVVSYEQYF
TGTGCCAGCACTCCGTTGGTGGTCTCCTACGAGCAGTACTTC
>TRBJ1-6|TRBV28|-|-
CASSLLQGTDNSPLHF
TGTGCCAGCAGTTTACTACAGGGTACAGATAATTCACCCCTCCACTTT
>TRBJ2-7|TRBV4-1|-|-
CASSQTGDSYEQYF
TGCGCCAGCAGCCAGACCGGGGACTCCTACGAGCAGTACTTC
>TRBJ1-2|TRBV30|-|-
CAWNIVGGRRDGYTF
TGTGCCTGGAATATCGTTGGGGGCCGACGGGATGGCTACACCTTC
>TRBJ2-7|TRBV7-9|-|-
CASSRDLYSGEQYF
TGTGCCAGCAGCCGGGACCTGTACTCGGGCGAGCAGTACTTC
>TRBJ2-5|TRBV15|many|-
CATSTAPDLGETQYF
TGTGCCACCAGTACAGCGCCGGACTTGGGCGAGACCCAGTACTTC
>TRBJ1-6|TRBV20-1|once|-
CSATLPANSPLHF
TGCAGTGCTACACTACCGGCAAATTCACCCCTCCACTTT
>TRBJ1-1|TRBV3-1|few|-
CASSPFLNGNTEAFF
TGTGCCAGCAGCCCCTTCTTAAACGGAAACACTGAAGCTTTCTTT
>TRBJ2-5|TRBV6-1|few|-
CASSEDSGREETQYF
TGTGCCAGCAGTGAAGATTCGGGTCGGGAAGAGACCCAGTACTTC
>TRBJ1-3|TRBV6-1|-|-
CASKKGKDPNTIYF
TGTGCCAGCAAGAAGGGGAAGGATCCGAACACCATATATTTT
>TRBJ2-3|TRBV6-1|-|TRBD1
CAGQANTDTQYF
TGTGCCGGACAGGCTAACACAGATACGCAGTATTTT
>TRBJ1-2|TRBV2|few|-
CASSGASYGYTF
TGTGCCAGCAGTGGGGCTTCGTATGGCTACACCTTC
>TRBJ1-2|TRBV2|-|TRBD1
CASRRDRGANYGYTF
TGTGCCAGCAGGCGCGACAGGGGGGCTAACTATGGCTACACCTTC
>TRBJ1-5|TRBV28|-|-
CASTLGVASNQPQHF
TGTGCCAGCACTCTGGGTGTTGCAAGCAATCAGCCCCAGCATTTT
>TRBJ2-7|TRBV28|few|TRBD1
CASSPPTGVRGFEQYF
TGTGCCAGCAGCCCCCCGACAGGGGTAAGGGGTTTCGAGCAGTACTTC
>TRBJ2-3|TRBV27|many|-
CASSWGKPGADTQYF
TGTGCCAGCAGTTGGGGGAAGCCTGGCGCAGATACGCAGTATTTT
>TRBJ2-5|TRBV19|many|-
CASSINRQETQYF
TGTGCCAGTAGTATAAACCGACAAGAGACCCAGTACTTC
>TRBJ2-3|TRBV12-3/TRBV12-4|-|-
CATLGGGVGTYTQYF
TGTGCCACCTTAGGTGGGGGAGTAGGCACATATACGCAGTATTTT
>TRBJ1-1|TRBV20-1|few|-
CSAPGQYTEAFF
TGCAGTGCTCCCGGACAGTACACTGAAGCTTTCTTT
>TRBJ1-1|TRBV10-3|-|-
CAIRHTGNTEAFF
TGTGCCATCAGGCATACAGGGAACACTGAAGCTTTCTTT
>TRBJ2-7|TRBV6-5|many|-
CASSSRDYEQYF
TGTGCCAGCAGTTCCAGGGACTACGAGCAGTACTTC
>TRBJ1-5|TRBV20-1|-|-
CSARDDVSLGNQPQHF
TGCAGTGCTAGAGACGACGTAAGTCTCGGCAATCAGCCCCAGCATTTT
>TRBJ2-2|TRBV5-1|-|-
CASSFQGNTGELFF
TGCGCCAGCAGCTTTCAGGGTAACACCGGGGAGCTGTTTTTT
>TRBJ2-2|TRBV4-2|many|-
CASKEEANTGELFF
TGTGCCAGCAAGGAGGAGGCGAACACCGGGGAGCTGTTTTTT
>TRBJ2-2|TRBV7-3|once|-
CASSLFRQGELFF
TGTGCCAGCAGCTTGTTTAGGCAGGGGGAGCTGTTTTTT
>TRBJ2-2|TRBV7-8|-|TRBD2
CASSLHLAGGELFF
TGTGCCAGCAGCCTCCACCTAGCGGGCGGGGAGCTGTTTTTT
>TRBJ1-5|TRBV27|-|-
CASSLAGEVQPQHF
TGTGCCAGCAGTTTGGCAGGGGAGGTTCAGCCCCAGCATTTT
>TRBJ1-3|TRBV9|-|TRBD1
CASSAGGAGNTIYF
TGTGCCAGCAGCGCAGGGGGGGCTGGAAACACCATATATTTT
>TRBJ1-2|TRBV5-1|-|-
CASSLRQAAGYGYTF
TGCGCCAGCAGCCTTAGACAGGCAGCAGGGTATGGCTACACCTTC
>TRBJ2-7|TRBV6-1|few|-
CASAKELYSYEQYF
TGTGCCAGCGCGAAAGAACTTTACTCCTACGAGCAGTACTTC
>TRBJ1-3|TRBV12-3/TRBV12-4|-|-
CASSLVQPGGNTIYF
TGTGCCAGCAGTTTAGTTCAGCCGGGAGGAAACACCATATATTTT
>TRBJ2-7|TRBV9|-|-
CASSVEPGGLNEQYF
TGTGCCAGCAGCGTCGAACCCGGGGGGCTGAACGAGCAGTACTTC
>TRBJ1-5|TRBV5-6|-|-
CASSLRAEFYSNQPQHF
TGTGCCAGCAGCTTGCGGGCTGAGTTCTATAGCAATCAGCCCCAGCATTTT
>TRBJ2-7|TRBV12-3/TRBV12-4|-|TRBD2
CASSLRLAGFYEQYF
TGTGCCAGCAGTTTAAGGCTAGCGGGATTCTACGAGCAGTACTTC
>TRBJ2-7|TRBV24-1|-|-
CATSAGSYEQYF
TGTGCCACCAGTGCTGGGTCCTACGAGCAGTACTTC
>TRBJ1-3|TRBV12-3/TRBV12-4|many|-
CASSAGPSNTIYF
TGTGCCAGCAGTGCGGGCCCGTCAAACACCATATATTTT
>TRBJ2-2|TRBV5-1|medium-sized|TRBD2
CASREGANTGELFF
TGCGCCAGCCGGGAGGGGGCGAACACCGGGGAGCTGTTTTTT
>TRBJ2-5|TRBV4-1|many|TRBD2
CATTETSGSGETQYF
TGCGCCACGACAGAGACTAGCGGGAGTGGCGAGACCCAGTACTTC
>TRBJ1-2|TRBV19|medium-sized|-
CASSAPMGDSYTF
TGTGCCAGTAGTGCACCTATGGGAGACTCCTACACCTTC
>TRBJ1-6|TRBV6-1|few|-
CASSESTGWSSPLHF
TGTGCCAGCAGTGAAAGCACAGGTTGGAGTTCACCCCTCCACTTT
>TRBJ2-2|TRBV7-6|many|TRBD2
CASSPLGLAGGGITGELFF
TGTGCCAGCAGCCCCCTGGGACTAGCGGGAGGCGGGATCACCGGGGAGCTGTTTTTT
>TRBJ1-6|TRBV5-4|-|TRBD1
CASSLDRGNSPLHF
TGTGCCAGCAGCTTAGACAGGGGCAATTCACCCCTCCACTTT
>TRBJ1-3|TRBV18|-|-
CASSLGSTGNTIYF
TGTGCCAGCTCCCTCGGGAGTACGGGAAACACCATATATTTT
>TRBJ2-2|TRBV9|many|TRBD2
CASTLGGSWTGELFF
TGTGCCAGCACCTTGGGGGGGTCGTGGACCGGGGAGCTGTTTTTT
>TRBJ2-7|TRBV6-1|few|TRBD2
CASSEASGISYEQYF
TGTGCCAGCAGTGAAGCGAGCGGGATCTCCTACGAGCAGTACTTC
>TRBJ2-5|TRBV24-1|many|TRBD1
CATSDESRQGYRETQYF
TGTGCCACCAGTGATGAGAGCCGACAGGGTTATAGAGAGACCCAGTACTTC